This T cell receptor beta chain was sequenced during a study of identical twins. Study results and limitations: The same donors were not followed; conclusions instead depended on cross-sectional statistical analysis.

Trimming took 5 bases from V and 2 from J, leaving 14 bases between them. The CDR3 covers 15 residues. Germline lookup yields CDR1 SGHAT and CDR2 FQNNGV. A note on this clonotype: The antigen remains undetermined.

Template switching introduced a universal primer site, and the cDNA bore unique molecular identifiers. Each CDR3 protein is one row after TCRdb ran MiXCR on the 5' RACE reads. Here the sample spans 1,800,000 or so distinct CDR3 sequences, less than 35% being singletons. The sample comprised cord blood. The chain combines TRBV11-2 with TRBJ2-3; D possibly corresponds to TRBD2 (5 bases). This receptor was taken from a newborn girl in good health. CDR3: CASSQQTRDTDTQYF. The CDR3 coding sequence is TGTGCCAGCAGCCAACAGACCCGGGACACAGATACGCAGTATTTT.